The 8 T cell receptor beta chains presented below share a single source sample, sequenced in a study of blood T cell repertoires in COVID-19. Method: immunoSEQ multiplex PCR; TCRdb's copy keeps in-frame clones and lacks some. This table holds some 460,000 clones, roughly 87% found once. The sample comprised PBMCs or T cells enriched from blood (not recorded which). Every receptor here comes from a woman younger than 35 with acute COVID-19.

The chain's CDR3 is CASSLQGAEAFF. In nucleotides, the CDR3 is TGTGCCAGCAGCCTACAGGGGGCAGAAGCTTTCTTT. The chain has TRBV7-9 and TRBJ1-1; 9 bases agree with TRBD1. J lost 8 bases, V lost 5 bases, and 3 bases had no gene match. CDR1 is SEHNR and CDR2 is FQNEAQ in the germline V gene (reference sequence). This CDR3 has 12 amino acids.

This clone was seen more than once but under ten times. The chain couples TRBV5-3 to TRBJ2-7; TRBD1 is a possible D gene (5 bases). TRBV5-3 has ORF status, its function being uncertain. Trimming left V 4 bases short and J 4 bases short, with 15 bases between. This CDR3 contains 14 residues. CDR3 protein: CARSSRTQYYEQYF. As DNA, the CDR3 is TGTGCCAGAAGCAGCCGGACACAGTATTACGAGCAGTACTTC.

Comment on this clone: The same CDR3 can be traced to other DNA sequences in this sample. The chain couples TRBV3-1 (or the pseudogene TRBV3-2) to TRBJ1-1; the match to TRBD1 covers 7 bases. There are 14 residues in the CDR3. V dropped 2 bases and J dropped 1; count of bases not matched to a gene: 1. The germline CDR1 and CDR2 sequences are LGHDT and YNNKEL (reference sequence). The CDR3 DNA follows: TGTGCCAGCAGCCAACGACAGGGGAACACTGAAGCTTTCTTT. Translating it yields CASSQRQGNTEAFF.

This clone was observed a single time. The chain carries TRBV14 and TRBJ2-4; a possible D gene is TRBD1 (6 bases). The CDR3 consists of 16 residues. In germline, CDR1 is SGHDN, CDR2 FVKESK. V dropped 0 bases and J dropped 2 bases, with 11 bases sitting between them. In nucleotides, the CDR3 is TGTGCCAGCAGCCAAGAACACAGGGAAACCAAAAACATTCAGTACTTC. Its translation: CASSQEHRETKNIQYF.

This clone was seen only once. The CDR3 spells CASMGQGNTEAFF. CDR3 bases: TGTGCCAGCATGGGACAGGGGAACACTGAAGCTTTCTTT. V gene TRBV2 combines with J gene TRBJ1-1, with 9 bases identical to TRBD1. The germline V gene encodes CDR1 SNHLY and CDR2 FYNNEI. CDR3 length: 13 amino acids. V dropped 7 bases and J dropped 1; count of bases not matched to a gene: 1.

V gene TRBV29-1 combines with J gene TRBJ1-2; tentatively, D is TRBD1 (5 bases). The length of the CDR3 is 13 residues. Trimming removed 6 bases at V and 0 bases at J, with 11 bases between. Germline V gene data show CDR1 as SQVTM and CDR2 as ANQGSEA. CDR3 nucleotide sequence: TGCAGCGTGGATGACAGAGCTAACTATGGCTACACCTTC. Translation: CSVDDRANYGYTF.

The chain has TRBV5-1 and TRBJ1-1; 8 nucleotides agree with TRBD1. V lost 3 bases and J lost 8; bases outside the gene matches: 6. The CDR3 is 13 residues long. CDR1 and CDR2 from the germline V gene are SGHRS and YFSETQ. In DNA, the CDR3 is TGCGCCAGCAGCTGGGGCTCAGGGGGCGAAGCTTTCTTT. Amino acid sequence: CASSWGSGGEAFF.

This clone was seen a single time. V gene TRBV5-1 combines with J gene TRBJ2-1, with TRBD2 matching 11 bases. J was trimmed by 6 bases and V by 4 bases; bases with no gene match: 9. The length of the CDR3 is 16 residues. CDR1 and CDR2 (germline): SGHRS, YFSETQ. Here the CDR3 DNA reads TGCGCCAGCAGCGGAGCTGGGACTAGCGGTGGCAATGAGCAGTTCTTC. Translated: CASSGAGTSGGNEQFF.